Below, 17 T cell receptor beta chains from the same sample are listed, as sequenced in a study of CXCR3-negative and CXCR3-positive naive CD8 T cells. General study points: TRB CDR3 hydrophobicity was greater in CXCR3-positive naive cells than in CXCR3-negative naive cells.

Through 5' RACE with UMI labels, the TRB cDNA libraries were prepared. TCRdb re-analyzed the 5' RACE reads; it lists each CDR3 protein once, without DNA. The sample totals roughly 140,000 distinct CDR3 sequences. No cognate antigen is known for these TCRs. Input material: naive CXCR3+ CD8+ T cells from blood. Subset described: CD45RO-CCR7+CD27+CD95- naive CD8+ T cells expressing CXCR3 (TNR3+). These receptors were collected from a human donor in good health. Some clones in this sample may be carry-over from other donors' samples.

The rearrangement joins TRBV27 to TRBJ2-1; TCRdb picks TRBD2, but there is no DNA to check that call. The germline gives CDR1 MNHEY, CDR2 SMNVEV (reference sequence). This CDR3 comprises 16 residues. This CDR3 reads CASRLLAGASYNEQFF.

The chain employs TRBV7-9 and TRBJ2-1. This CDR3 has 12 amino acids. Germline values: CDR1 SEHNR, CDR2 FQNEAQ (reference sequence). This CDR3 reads CASSLGTNEQFF.

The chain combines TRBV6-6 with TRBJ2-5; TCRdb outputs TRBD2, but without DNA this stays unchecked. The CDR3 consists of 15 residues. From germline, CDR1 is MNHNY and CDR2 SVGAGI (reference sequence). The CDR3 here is CASSSHLGPSAAQYF.

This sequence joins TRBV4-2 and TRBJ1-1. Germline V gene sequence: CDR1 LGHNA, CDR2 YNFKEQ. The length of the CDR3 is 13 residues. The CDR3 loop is CASSLSMGTEAFF.

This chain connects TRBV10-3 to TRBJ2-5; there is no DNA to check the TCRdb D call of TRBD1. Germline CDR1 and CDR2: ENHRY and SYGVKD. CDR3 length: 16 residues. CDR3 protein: CAISESGTGPTPTQYF.

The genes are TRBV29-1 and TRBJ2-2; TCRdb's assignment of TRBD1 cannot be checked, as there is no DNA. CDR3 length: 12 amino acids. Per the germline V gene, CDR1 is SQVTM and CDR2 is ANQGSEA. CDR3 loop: CSVYQGSGELFF.

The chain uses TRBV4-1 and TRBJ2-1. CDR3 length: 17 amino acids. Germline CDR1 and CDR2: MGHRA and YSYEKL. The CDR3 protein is CASSQDPPESSYNEQFF.

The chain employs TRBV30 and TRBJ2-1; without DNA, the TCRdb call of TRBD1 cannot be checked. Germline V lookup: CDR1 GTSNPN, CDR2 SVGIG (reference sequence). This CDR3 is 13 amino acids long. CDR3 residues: CAWSVDRGNEQFF.

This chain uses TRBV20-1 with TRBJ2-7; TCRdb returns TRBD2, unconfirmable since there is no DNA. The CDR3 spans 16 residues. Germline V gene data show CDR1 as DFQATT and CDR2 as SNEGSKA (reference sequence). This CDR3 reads CSARDRTSGSGYEQYF.

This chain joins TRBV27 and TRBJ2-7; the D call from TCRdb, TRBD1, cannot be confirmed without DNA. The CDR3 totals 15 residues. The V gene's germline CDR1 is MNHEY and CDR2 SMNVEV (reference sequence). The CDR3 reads CASRIGQSSSYEQYF.

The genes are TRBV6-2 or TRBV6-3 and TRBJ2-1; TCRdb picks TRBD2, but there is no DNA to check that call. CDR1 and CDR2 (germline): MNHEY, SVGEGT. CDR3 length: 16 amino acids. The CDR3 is CASSGLAGGLYNEQFF.

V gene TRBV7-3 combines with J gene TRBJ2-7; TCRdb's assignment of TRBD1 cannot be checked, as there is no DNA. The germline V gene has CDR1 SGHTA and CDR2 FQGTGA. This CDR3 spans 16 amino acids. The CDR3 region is CASSPGPSGAIYEQYF.

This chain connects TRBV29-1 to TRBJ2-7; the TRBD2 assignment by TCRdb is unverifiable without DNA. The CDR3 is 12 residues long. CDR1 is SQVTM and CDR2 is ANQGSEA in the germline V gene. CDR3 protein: CSVGASSYEQYF.

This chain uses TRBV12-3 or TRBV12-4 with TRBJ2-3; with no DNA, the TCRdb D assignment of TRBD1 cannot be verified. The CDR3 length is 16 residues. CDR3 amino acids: CASSFSTGGATDTQYF.

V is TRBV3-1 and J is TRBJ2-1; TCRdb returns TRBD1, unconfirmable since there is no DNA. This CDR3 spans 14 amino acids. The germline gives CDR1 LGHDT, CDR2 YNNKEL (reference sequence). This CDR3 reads CASSPGALYNEQFF.

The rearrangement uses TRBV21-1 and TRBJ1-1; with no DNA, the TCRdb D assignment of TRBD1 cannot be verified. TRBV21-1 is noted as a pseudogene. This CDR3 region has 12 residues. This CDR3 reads CASIIQGTEAFF.

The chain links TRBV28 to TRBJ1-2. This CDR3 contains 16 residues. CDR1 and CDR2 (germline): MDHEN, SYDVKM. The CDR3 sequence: CASEGRVGGVNYGYTF.